The rows below give T cell receptor beta chains drawn from one sample of a study of blood T cell repertoires in COVID-19. Repertoires were generated with immunoSEQ multiplex PCR, while TCRdb's copy carries only in-frame clones and drops some. The sample holds over 50,000 clones, roughly 84% seen once. The sequencing input was peripheral blood. These TCRs come from a man between 65 and 85 years old with active COVID-19. Each CDR3 is given with its conserved first and last residue. A D gene is named only where the DNA matches it firmly. The listing skips clone size in some rows; elsewhere it reads once, few, many or a size class.

cdr3_aa: CASSFGQETYEQYF; cdr3_nt: TGCGCCAGCAGCTTCGGACAGGAGACCTACGAGCAGTACTTC; j_call: TRBJ2-7; clone_size: -; v_call: TRBV5-1; d_call: TRBD1
cdr3_aa: CASSLTGANYGYTF; cdr3_nt: TGTGCCAGCAGCTTAACCGGGGCTAACTATGGCTACACCTTC; j_call: TRBJ1-2; clone_size: -; v_call: TRBV9; d_call: -
cdr3_aa: CASSLERGPTDTQYF; cdr3_nt: TGTGCCAGCAGCCTAGAGCGGGGACCCACAGATACGCAGTATTTT; j_call: TRBJ2-3; clone_size: -; v_call: TRBV11-2; d_call: TRBD2
cdr3_aa: CASSPRATDTQYF; cdr3_nt: TGTGCCAGCAGCCCTCGAGCCACAGATACGCAGTATTTT; j_call: TRBJ2-3; clone_size: -; v_call: TRBV7-2; d_call: -
cdr3_aa: CASSPRQDQPQHF; cdr3_nt: TGTGCCAGCAGTCCCCGACAGGATCAGCCCCAGCATTTT; j_call: TRBJ1-5; clone_size: -; v_call: TRBV12-3/TRBV12-4; d_call: -
cdr3_aa: CASSLNPTANTEAFF; cdr3_nt: TGTGCCAGCAGCTTAAACCCCACAGCGAACACTGAAGCTTTCTTT; j_call: TRBJ1-1; clone_size: -; v_call: TRBV7-9; d_call: -
cdr3_aa: CASSLASGGLAPLHF; cdr3_nt: TGTGCCAGCAGCTTGGCCTCGGGGGGCCTGGCACCCCTCCACTTT; j_call: TRBJ1-6; clone_size: -; v_call: TRBV5-4; d_call: -
cdr3_aa: CASSAILAGDLTDTQYF; cdr3_nt: TGCGCCAGCAGCGCCATACTAGCGGGGGATCTCACAGATACGCAGTATTTT; j_call: TRBJ2-3; clone_size: once; v_call: TRBV5-1; d_call: TRBD2
cdr3_aa: CASSQDHPGQGYEKLFF; cdr3_nt: TGCGCCAGCAGCCAAGACCACCCGGGACAGGGATATGAAAAACTGTTTTTT; j_call: TRBJ1-4; clone_size: -; v_call: TRBV4-3; d_call: TRBD1
cdr3_aa: CASSTDRIGGYTF; cdr3_nt: TGTGCCAGCAGCACCGACAGGATAGGTGGCTACACCTTC; j_call: TRBJ1-2; clone_size: -; v_call: TRBV7-2; d_call: -
cdr3_aa: CASSSTVSYEQYF; cdr3_nt: TGTGCCAGTAGTTCGACAGTTTCCTACGAGCAGTACTTC; j_call: TRBJ2-7; clone_size: -; v_call: TRBV19; d_call: -
cdr3_aa: CASSIAPGTGIRAFF; cdr3_nt: TGTGCCAGTAGTATCGCTCCCGGGACAGGGATTAGGGCTTTCTTT; j_call: TRBJ1-1; clone_size: -; v_call: TRBV19; d_call: TRBD1
cdr3_aa: CASSERVATETQYF; cdr3_nt: TGTGCCAGCAGTGAAAGGGTAGCGACGGAGACCCAGTACTTC; j_call: TRBJ2-5; clone_size: once; v_call: TRBV2; d_call: -
cdr3_aa: CATTSSLNTEAFF; cdr3_nt: TGTGCCACAACCAGTAGCTTGAACACTGAAGCTTTCTTT; j_call: TRBJ1-1; clone_size: few; v_call: TRBV6-5; d_call: -
cdr3_aa: CASSLIPSGGVDTQYF; cdr3_nt: TGTGCCAGCAGTTTAATACCTAGCGGGGGGGTAGATACGCAGTATTTT; j_call: TRBJ2-3; clone_size: medium-sized; v_call: TRBV27; d_call: TRBD2
cdr3_aa: CASSLQFNLNTEAFF; cdr3_nt: TGCGCCAGCAGCTTGCAGTTTAACCTGAACACTGAAGCTTTCTTT; j_call: TRBJ1-1; clone_size: -; v_call: TRBV5-1; d_call: -
cdr3_aa: CASSRQGLNGYTF; cdr3_nt: TGTGCCAGCAGCAGACAGGGGTTGAATGGCTACACCTTC; j_call: TRBJ1-2; clone_size: -; v_call: TRBV6-5; d_call: TRBD1
cdr3_aa: CASTGQGNTGELFF; cdr3_nt: TGCGCCAGCACCGGACAGGGGAACACCGGGGAGCTGTTTTTT; j_call: TRBJ2-2; clone_size: -; v_call: TRBV5-1; d_call: TRBD1
cdr3_aa: CASSPWDTGMNTEAFF; cdr3_nt: TGTGCCAGCAGCCCTTGGGATACAGGGATGAACACTGAAGCTTTCTTT; j_call: TRBJ1-1; clone_size: -; v_call: TRBV6-2/TRBV6-3; d_call: -
cdr3_aa: CASSQGIDTQYF; cdr3_nt: TGTGCCAGCAGTCAGGGGATAGATACGCAGTATTTT; j_call: TRBJ2-3; clone_size: -; v_call: TRBV12-3/TRBV12-4; d_call: -
cdr3_aa: CASSVDGQAIMVDYGYTF; cdr3_nt: TGTGCCAGCAGTGTGGACGGACAGGCTATCATGGTGGACTATGGCTACACCTTC; j_call: TRBJ1-2; clone_size: -; v_call: TRBV25-1; d_call: TRBD1
cdr3_aa: CASSEAPGADTQYF; cdr3_nt: TGTGCCAGCAGTGAAGCCCCGGGGGCAGATACGCAGTATTTT; j_call: TRBJ2-3; clone_size: few; v_call: TRBV2; d_call: -
cdr3_aa: CAIGEVSSYEQYF; cdr3_nt: TGTGCCATCGGCGAGGTGAGCTCCTACGAGCAGTACTTC; j_call: TRBJ2-7; clone_size: -; v_call: TRBV10-3; d_call: -
cdr3_aa: CASSLAPSGGNNEQFF; cdr3_nt: TGTGCCAGCAGCTTAGCACCTAGCGGGGGTAACAATGAGCAGTTCTTC; j_call: TRBJ2-1; clone_size: -; v_call: TRBV7-2; d_call: TRBD2
cdr3_aa: CASSLGPLGVLRETQYF; cdr3_nt: TGTGCCAGCAGCTTAGGACCCCTAGGGGTTCTAAGAGAGACCCAGTACTTC; j_call: TRBJ2-5; clone_size: -; v_call: TRBV7-6; d_call: -
cdr3_aa: CATTDRGGNYEQYF; cdr3_nt: TGCGCCACTACCGACAGGGGGGGGAACTACGAGCAGTACTTC; j_call: TRBJ2-7; clone_size: -; v_call: TRBV10-2; d_call: TRBD1
cdr3_aa: CASRGRASTDTQYF; cdr3_nt: TGTGCCAGCAGGGGGAGGGCTAGCACAGATACGCAGTATTTT; j_call: TRBJ2-3; clone_size: -; v_call: TRBV7-2; d_call: TRBD2
cdr3_aa: CASSLGPRSLQGSYGYTF; cdr3_nt: TGTGCCAGCAGCTTAGGCCCGCGTTCATTACAGGGGAGCTATGGCTACACCTTC; j_call: TRBJ1-2; clone_size: once; v_call: TRBV7-8; d_call: TRBD1
cdr3_aa: CASSLVSSGGVYNEQFF; cdr3_nt: TGTGCCAGCAGCTTAGTGTCGAGCGGGGGGGTTTACAATGAGCAGTTCTTC; j_call: TRBJ2-1; clone_size: -; v_call: TRBV13; d_call: TRBD2